One and the same sample provided the 16 T cell receptor beta chains below, sequenced in a study of OX40 agonist ivuxolimab in advanced cancers. Clones were sequenced by immunoSEQ multiplex PCR, and TCRdb holds only the in-frame ones, with some missing. The profile shows tens of thousands of clones, 85% to 95% of them singletons. The sequenced sample was CD4+ or CD8+ T cells sorted from blood, obtained in a trial of the OX40 agonist ivuxolimab. All receptors come from an adult with an advanced solid tumor such as melanoma, head and neck, liver or kidney cancer.

The genes are TRBV4-1 and TRBJ2-7; 8 bases fit TRBD1. Germline V lookup: CDR1 MGHRA, CDR2 YSYEKL. The CDR3 runs to 14 residues. V lost 3 bases to trimming and J lost 5 bases; unmatched junction nucleotides: 6. CDR3 loop: CASSHPGQGDEQYF. The CDR3 nucleotides read TGCGCCAGCAGCCACCCCGGACAGGGTGACGAGCAGTACTTC.

The chain uses TRBV18 and TRBJ1-2; D is perhaps TRBD1 (5 bases). The germline gives CDR1 KGHSH, CDR2 LQKENI. The CDR3 totals 12 residues. V lost 2 bases and J 8 bases, leaving 9 bases between the germline ends. The CDR3 nucleotides read TGTGCCAGCTCACCAGGGGCAGGAGGCTACACCTTC. Amino acids: CASSPGAGGYTF.

The DNA for the CDR3 is TGCGCCAGCAGCCTAGACACCGGGACAGCAAATTCACCCCTCCACTTT. This gives the protein CASSLDTGTANSPLHF. The V gene is TRBV4-1, the J gene TRBJ1-6; 7 nucleotides line up with TRBD1. Germline CDR1 reads MGHRA; CDR2 reads YSYEKL. The CDR3 consists of 16 residues. Trimming removed 4 bases from V and 7 bases from J; junction bases left unmatched: 10.

This clone was detected once. The chain couples TRBV6-5 to TRBJ2-3; no firm D call. CDR1 is MNHEY, CDR2 SVGAGI, per germline. CDR3 length: 14 residues. The V gene lost 3 bases and the J gene lost 4 bases, with 11 bases spanning the gap. The CDR3 coding sequence is TGTGCCAGCAGTTATCCCTTTATCTCAGATACGCAGTATTTT. It is translated as CASSYPFISDTQYF.

The sample holds one count of this clone. The CDR3 reads CASQSGGTEAFF. The CDR3 DNA reads TGTGCCAGCCAGAGTGGGGGGACTGAAGCTTTCTTT. V is TRBV6-5 and J is TRBJ1-1, with D possibly matching TRBD1 (5 bases). Trimming shortened V by 8 bases and J by 5 bases, and 12 bases separated the two germline ends. This CDR3 spans 12 amino acids. The V gene's germline CDR1 is MNHEY and CDR2 SVGAGI.

The V and J genes are TRBV6-1 and TRBJ1-6, with a tentative D call TRBD1 (6 bases). The V end lost 7 bases, the J end lost 11 bases, and 18 bases lay between the germline ends. The germline V gene has CDR1 MNHNS and CDR2 SASEGT. CDR3 length: 14 amino acids. The DNA of the CDR3 is TGTGCCAGCACCCCGGAAGGGGGGGCCACACCCCTCCACTTT. This codes for CASTPEGGATPLHF.

The rearrangement links TRBV4-1 to TRBJ2-2; 10 bases fit TRBD2. Losses at the gene ends were 1 base for V and 8 bases for J; bases not matched to a gene: 16. The CDR3 length is 19 residues. Germline-derived CDR1 and CDR2 are MGHRA and YSYEKL. CDR3 bases: TGCGCCAGCAGCCAAGCCCCCAGCGGGAGGGCCGGTCTAGCTGGGGAGCTGTTTTTT. The encoded protein is CASSQAPSGRAGLAGELFF.

The chain uses TRBV10-3 and TRBJ2-7, with unresolved D. CDR1 is ENHRY and CDR2 is SYGVKD in the germline V gene. The CDR3 extends over 14 amino acids. Trimming took 3 bases from V and 2 from J, leaving 11 bases between them. This chain's CDR3 is CAISDSQPPYEQYF. The CDR3 nucleotides read TGTGCCATCAGTGACTCACAGCCCCCCTACGAGCAGTACTTC.

The chain combines TRBV29-1 with TRBJ2-5; D unclear. The V gene lost 4 bases and the J gene lost 2 bases, with 5 bases spanning the gap. Germline V gene data show CDR1 as SQVTM and CDR2 as ANQGSEA. The CDR3 contains 11 residues. This chain's CDR3 is CSVAAQETQYF. In nucleotides, the CDR3 is TGCAGCGTTGCAGCTCAAGAGACCCAGTACTTC.

The V gene is TRBV10-3, the J gene TRBJ2-3, with TRBD1 matching 8 bases. This CDR3 has 16 residues. Germline V CDR1 and CDR2: ENHRY, SYGVKD. After removal of 4 bases from V and 1 base from J, the junction contained 7 bases not matched to a gene. CDR3 coding DNA: TGTGCCATCAGTGCAGACAGGGGAATTCGCACAGATACGCAGTATTTT. Amino acid sequence: CAISADRGIRTDTQYF.

The J gene is TRBJ2-5, the V gene TRBV7-2, with TRBD2 matching 9 bases. This CDR3 has 16 residues. Germline-derived CDR1 and CDR2 are SGHTA and FQGNSA. Trimming at V came to 2 bases and at J to 4 bases, leaving 8 bases not matched to a gene. DNA for the CDR3: TGTGCCAGCAGCTTAAATCTAGCGGGATTTGGAGAGACCCAGTACTTC. Amino acid sequence: CASSLNLAGFGETQYF.

V usage is TRBV5-5 and J usage is TRBJ1-2; D is unresolved. Trimming took off 7 bases at V and 4 bases at J, with 20 bases between the two ends. The CDR3 has 15 amino acids. CDR1 and CDR2 from the germline V gene are SGHKS and YYEKEE (reference sequence). The CDR3 loop is CASESGQVIGYGYTF. The CDR3 nucleotides are TGTGCCAGCGAATCTGGCCAGGTGATCGGCTATGGCTACACCTTC.

The chain uses TRBV7-9 and TRBJ2-1, with D hard to call. Germline loops: CDR1 SEHNR, CDR2 FQNEAQ (reference sequence). The CDR3 runs 11 residues. V lost 4 bases, J lost 12 bases, and 10 bases lay in between. The CDR3 DNA reads TGTGCCAGCAGCTCCCGGGTTGGGCAGTTCTTC. This encodes CASSSRVGQFF.

The chain employs TRBV11-2 and TRBJ2-1; the match to TRBD2 covers 9 bases. With 0 bases clipped from V and 3 bases from J, the junction kept 12 bases outside the gene matches. Germline V gene sequence: CDR1 SGHAT, CDR2 FQNNGV. The CDR3 length is 19 residues. The CDR3 protein is CASSLDSRAGGLIYNEQFF. The CDR3 DNA reads TGTGCCAGCAGCTTAGATTCTCGGGCGGGGGGGCTAATCTACAATGAGCAGTTCTTC.

The chain has TRBV19 and TRBJ2-3; TRBD2 might be the D (6 bases). Trimming removed 5 bases from V and 6 bases from J, with 15 bases in between. Germline CDR1 is LNHDA and CDR2 is SQIVND (reference sequence). This CDR3 has 14 residues. The chain's CDR3 is CASSQTSELDTQYF. CDR3 in DNA: TGTGCCAGTAGTCAGACTAGTGAGCTGGATACGCAGTATTTT.

The rearrangement links TRBV18 to TRBJ2-2; a weak D match, TRBD2 (6 bases). V lost 5 bases, J lost 5 bases, and 12 bases lay in between. The CDR3 is made up of 14 amino acids. The germline CDR1 and CDR2 sequences are KGHSH and LQKENI. The CDR3: CASSSGTGTGELFF. The CDR3 nucleotides read TGTGCCAGCTCATCCGGGACTGGGACCGGGGAGCTGTTTTTT.